Listed here are 3 T cell receptor beta chains from one sample, sequenced in a study of T cells in women clearing cervical HPV infection (dated by TCRdb to between 2018 and 2020). Library preparation used the immunoSEQ multiplex PCR assay. TCRdb carries this immuneACCESS record with in-frame sequences only. Its versions omit some clonotypes, under half of them owing to an unresolved V gene in the studies checked, with the rest unexplained. This sample's listing comprises approximately 35,000 clones. The top ten constitute around 1.7% of the sample. The specimen sequenced was blood buffy coat. These receptors were collected from a woman between 18 and 69 years old with a cervical HPV16 infection that either progressed to CIN3+ or cleared (not recorded which).

Regarding this clone: The CDR3 end lies 3 residues beyond the end of the read and is filled in from the germline J gene. J is TRBJ1-1 and V is TRBV19, with no clear D. The length of the CDR3 is 13 residues. The germline V gene has CDR1 LNHDA and CDR2 SQIVND (reference sequence). V lost 7 bases and J lost 6, with 15 bases in between. CDR3 DNA, as far as it was read: TGTGCCAGTACCCCAAACCTCAGGTCTGAA. Amino acid sequence: CASTPNLRSE. The whole CDR3 protein is CASTPNLRSEAFF.

Comment on this clone: The CDR3 end falls 3 residues outside the read, so it is completed with the germline J gene. The chain is built from TRBV10-1 and TRBJ2-4, with 7 positions matching TRBD1. The length of the CDR3 is 13 residues. Germline CDR1 is WNHNN and CDR2 is SYGVQD (reference sequence). The V and J ends lost 5 bases and 8 bases, in that order; junction bases with no gene match: 6. CDR3 region: CASSPTGRDIQYF. The DNA read from the CDR3 is TGCGCCAGCAGTCCGACAGGGCGAGACATT.

Concerning this clone: The read comes to an end 3 residues before the CDR3 does, leaving the germline J gene to fill in the end. V gene TRBV23-1 combines with J gene TRBJ1-1; D is possibly TRBD1 (5 bases). TRBV23-1 is placed among ORFs of uncertain function. There are 14 residues in the CDR3. The germline V and J ends were trimmed by 7 bases and 1 base, with 13 bases remaining between them. The CDR3 loop is CASTQGHRNTEAFF. The covered CDR3 bases are TGCGCCAGCACCCAGGGCCACCGGAACACTGAA.